The clone carrying this T cell receptor beta chain was counted at least ten times. Its target is not known. Germline lookup yields CDR1 DFQATT and CDR2 SNEGSKA (reference sequence). This CDR3 is built from 15 residues. The V gene end was trimmed by 0 bases and the J gene end by 5 bases; junction bases not matched to a gene: 10. The data are from a study of CD8 T cells in ankylosing spondylitis. Quantitative molecular-barcoded 5'-RACE generated the TCR beta libraries. TCRdb ran MiXCR on the 5' RACE reads and lists one entry per CDR3 protein. The table shows 470,000 or so distinct CDR3 sequences, with roughly a quarter occurring only once. General study points: Blood from ankylosing spondylitis patients appeared to carry a characteristic roughly 8-variant TCR beta motif. Reports of some motif variants in reactive arthritis synovial fluid and blood predate this one.

The material sequenced was blood, either unsorted or a sorted T cell fraction (not recorded which). This TCR derives from a male donor with ankylosing spondylitis. The chain combines TRBV20-1 with TRBJ2-7; 7 bases map to TRBD1. In DNA, the CDR3 is TGCAGTGCTAGAGATGCCGGACAGGTTTTCAACGAGCAGTACTTC. Encoded protein: CSARDAGQVFNEQYF.